This T cell receptor beta chain stems from a study of PD-1 blockade in mismatch repair-deficient tumors. Every patient had mismatch repair deficiency by PCR or immunohistochemistry. Using immunoSEQ multiplex PCR, the repertoire was profiled, and TCRdb retains in-frame clones only, with some absent. The sample has approximately 22,000 clones, 84% seen once; the top ten hold 15% to 20%. Germline V CDR1 and CDR2: SGHKS, YYEKEE (reference sequence). Trimming took 4 bases from V and 2 from J, leaving 7 bases between them. This CDR3 region has 12 residues. Specimen: peripheral blood, collected 2 weeks after starting pembrolizumab. The sequence derives from an adult with mismatch repair-deficient cancer. The rearrangement links TRBV5-5 to TRBJ2-7, with D perhaps matching TRBD2 (5 bases). As DNA, the CDR3 is TGTGCCAGCAGCCGAGGGACCTACGAGCAGTACTTC. Residues: CASSRGTYEQYF. The full variable domain, rest sourced from reference TRBV5-5 and TRBJ2-7, is DAGVTQSPTHLIKTRGQQVTLRCSPISGHKSVSWYQQVLGQGPQFIFQYYEKEERGRGNFPDRFSARQFPNYSSELNVNALLLGDSALYLCASSRGTYEQYFGPGTRLTVT.